This is a list of T cell receptor beta chains from one sample in a study of T cell changes during pregnancy in multiple sclerosis. Some clones are missing from TCRdb's copy, which holds only in-frame ones; the method was immunoSEQ multiplex PCR. The sample shows 25,000 to 30,000 clones, around 90% of them seen only once. This specimen was CD4+ T cells from peripheral blood mononuclear cells, taken in the first trimester of pregnancy. These receptors all come from a female donor in good health, enrolled as a control in a pregnancy study. Both conserved end residues are part of each CDR3. The D gene is left open where the match is weak. Clone size is stated in some rows and not others, as once, few, many or a class when expanded.

TRBJ1-6 | NA | TRBV5-1 | NA | TGCGCCAGCAGCTTGGAACTGGGGGGAACGAATTCACCCCTCCACTTT | CASSLELGGTNSPLHF
TRBJ2-1 | TRBD2 | TRBV9 | NA | TGTGCCAGCAGTCTGACTAGCGCCCTCGGTAATGAGCAGTTCTTC | CASSLTSALGNEQFF
TRBJ1-2 | TRBD1 | TRBV6-5 | NA | TGTGCCAGCAGTTACGGACAGGGGGTTAGAGGCTACACCTTC | CASSYGQGVRGYTF
TRBJ1-2 | NA | TRBV19 | NA | TGTGCCAGTAGTATATCTGCGGATAACTATGGCTACACCTTC | CASSISADNYGYTF
TRBJ2-2 | TRBD2 | TRBV5-1 | NA | TGCGCCAGCAGGGGGGGGTTCGACACCGGGGAGCTGTTTTTT | CASRGGFDTGELFF
TRBJ1-1 | NA | TRBV5-1 | NA | TGCGCCAGCAGCCCTACAGGGAGGGGGGCGAACACTGAAGCTTTCTTT | CASSPTGRGANTEAFF
TRBJ1-5 | NA | TRBV30 | NA | TGTGCCTGGAGTGAGGGCGGGGATCAGCCCCAGCATTTT | CAWSEGGDQPQHF
TRBJ1-1 | NA | TRBV29-1 | NA | TGCAGCGTGGCACGGGGGGCGGCTGGCACTGAAGCTTTCTTT | CSVARGAAGTEAFF
TRBJ2-7 | NA | TRBV20-1 | NA | TGCAGTGCTAGAGGCAGCTACGAGCAGTACTTC | CSARGSYEQYF
TRBJ2-7 | NA | TRBV5-1 | few | TGCGCCAGCAGCTTTCCTCTCTCGGGGGAGCAGTACTTC | CASSFPLSGEQYF
TRBJ1-5 | NA | TRBV30 | NA | TGTGCCTGGGGAGCAGGGCGGTGGCCCCAGCATTTT | CAWGAGRWPQHF
TRBJ2-7 | NA | TRBV11-2 | NA | TGTGCCAGCAGCTTAGATCCCCTTTACGAGCAGTACTTC | CASSLDPLYEQYF
TRBJ1-1 | NA | TRBV11-3 | NA | TGTGCCAGCAGCTTAAGTAGCGGAAACACTGAAGCTTTCTTT | CASSLSSGNTEAFF
TRBJ1-6 | NA | TRBV30 | few | TGTGCCTGGAGCCCGAGCTCCTATAATTCACCCCTCCACTTT | CAWSPSSYNSPLHF
TRBJ1-6 | NA | TRBV9 | NA | TGTGCCAGCAGCGGTGGGACACCCAATTCACCCCTCCACTTT | CASSGGTPNSPLHF
TRBJ2-3 | NA | TRBV1 | once | TGCACCAGCAGCCTCTCCACTAGCGGGAGGGTGACAGATACGCAGTATTTT | CTSSLSTSGRVTDTQYF
TRBJ2-3 | NA | TRBV19 | NA | TGTGCCAGTAGTAACCTCGCGGGTCATCTGTATTTT | CASSNLAGHLYF
TRBJ2-3 | NA | TRBV7-9 | NA | TGTGCCAGCAGCTTAGGTCACGGTGCAGATACGCAGTATTTT | CASSLGHGADTQYF
TRBJ2-5 | NA | TRBV18 | NA | TGTGCCAGCTCACCACTGAGACGGGCTCAGGGGGAGACCCAGTACTTC | CASSPLRRAQGETQYF
TRBJ1-1 | NA | TRBV2 | NA | TGTGCCAGCATCGGACAGCCCCTTACCCTGAACACTGAAGCTTTCTTT | CASIGQPLTLNTEAFF
TRBJ2-1 | TRBD1 | TRBV9 | once | TGTGCCAGCAGCGTAGTTTGGGAAGGACAGGGCCATTACAATGAGCAGTTCTTC | CASSVVWEGQGHYNEQFF
TRBJ1-2 | TRBD1 | TRBV6-5 | NA | TGTGCCAGCAGAACCGACAGGGTAGGGGTGGATGGCTACACCTTC | CASRTDRVGVDGYTF
TRBJ2-4 | NA | TRBV19 | once | TGTGCCAGTAGTATCGGGGTTTGGGAGAAAAACATTCAGTACTTC | CASSIGVWEKNIQYF
TRBJ2-5 | NA | TRBV7-2 | once | TGTGCCAGCAGACGTGCCGGGACTTCATTTAGGGAGACCCAGTACTTC | CASRRAGTSFRETQYF
TRBJ1-1 | NA | TRBV7-9 | NA | TGTGCCAGCAGCTTACAGAACACTGAAGCTTTCTTT | CASSLQNTEAFF
TRBJ1-2 | TRBD1 | TRBV6-5 | once | TGTGCCAGCACCCCGAGACAGGGAGCGGTATATGGCTACACCTTC | CASTPRQGAVYGYTF
TRBJ1-5 | TRBD1 | TRBV5-6 | NA | TGTGCCAGCAGCCGGGACAGGGGGAATCAGCCCCAGCATTTT | CASSRDRGNQPQHF
TRBJ2-5 | TRBD2 | TRBV18 | NA | TGTGCCAGCTCACCACAAGCGGGGGGGTTGGAGACCCAGTACTTC | CASSPQAGGLETQYF
TRBJ2-7 | TRBD2 | TRBV7-2 | NA | TGTGCCAGCAGCTTAGGACTAGCGGGAGCGTACGAGCAGTACTTC | CASSLGLAGAYEQYF
TRBJ1-2 | TRBD1 | TRBV15 | NA | TGTGTCACCGGCCGGACAGGACTTAACTATGGCTACACCTTC | CVTGRTGLNYGYTF
TRBJ2-5 | NA | TRBV6-5 | NA | TGTGCCAGCAGTTACTCGAGGGAGGGAGGGGGAGAGACCCAGTACTTC | CASSYSREGGGETQYF
TRBJ2-1 | TRBD2 | TRBV18 | NA | TGTGCCAGCTCAGCGGGACTAGCGGGATTTGATGAGCAGTTCTTC | CASSAGLAGFDEQFF
TRBJ2-5 | NA | TRBV2 | NA | TGTGCCAGCAGTGACAACTATGGGGCTCAAGAGACCCAGTACTTC | CASSDNYGAQETQYF
TRBJ2-5 | NA | TRBV7-8 | once | TGTGCCAGCAGCTTAGTACCGGGACAAGAGACCCAGTACTTC | CASSLVPGQETQYF
TRBJ2-4 | TRBD1 | TRBV2 | NA | TGTGCCAGCAGTGTGGGACAGGGGATGAGCGGGACCAAAAACATTCAGTACTTC | CASSVGQGMSGTKNIQYF
TRBJ2-3 | TRBD2 | TRBV4-3 | NA | TGCGCCAGCAGCCAAGATCCCCCGGGACTACACTTACCAAGAGACACAGATACGCAGTATTTT | CASSQDPPGLHLPRDTDTQYF
TRBJ2-1 | TRBD1 | TRBV18 | once | TGTGCCAGCTCGCCGGGGGACAGGGGGAGCTCCTACAATGAGCAGTTCTTC | CASSPGDRGSSYNEQFF
TRBJ2-2 | NA | TRBV5-6 | NA | TGTGCCAGCAGCTTGACTGACGGGGAGCTGTTTTTT | CASSLTDGELFF
TRBJ2-3 | NA | TRBV12-1 | NA | TGTGCCAGCAGGGAGGGACGGTTCCCAGATACGCAGTATTTT | CASREGRFPDTQYF
TRBJ2-7 | TRBD1 | TRBV6-6 | NA | TGTGCCAGCAGTGGGACAGGGTGGTACGAGCAGTACTTC | CASSGTGWYEQYF